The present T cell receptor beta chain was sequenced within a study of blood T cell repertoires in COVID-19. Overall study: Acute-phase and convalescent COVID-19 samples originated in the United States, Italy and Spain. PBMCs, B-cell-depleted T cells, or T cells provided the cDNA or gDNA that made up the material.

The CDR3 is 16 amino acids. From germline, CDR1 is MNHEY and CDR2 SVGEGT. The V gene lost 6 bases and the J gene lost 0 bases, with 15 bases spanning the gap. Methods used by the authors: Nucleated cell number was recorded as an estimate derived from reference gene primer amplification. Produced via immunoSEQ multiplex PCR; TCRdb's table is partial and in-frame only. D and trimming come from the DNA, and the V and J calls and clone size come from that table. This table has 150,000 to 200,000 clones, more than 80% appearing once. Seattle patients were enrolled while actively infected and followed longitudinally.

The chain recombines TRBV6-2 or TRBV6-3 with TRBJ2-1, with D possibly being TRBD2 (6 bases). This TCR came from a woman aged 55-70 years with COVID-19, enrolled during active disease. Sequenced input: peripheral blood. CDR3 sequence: CASSPRGASSYNEQFF. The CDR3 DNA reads TGTGCCAGCAGCCCCCGCGGGGCGTCCTCCTACAATGAGCAGTTCTTC.